Sequencing of this T cell receptor (beta chain) was carried out in a study of graft-versus-host responses after intestinal transplantation. Study summary: Recipients obtained multivisceral, liver-intestinal, or isolated intestinal transplants.

The assay was immunoSEQ multiplex PCR, and TCRdb's table has in-frame clones only and misses some. This table has 98,000 or so clones, 87% appearing once. The CDR3 runs 14 residues. Trimming removed 7 bases from V and 1 base from J, with 11 bases in between. Per the germline V gene, CDR1 is LNHDA and CDR2 is SQIVND (reference sequence). Details on this clone: The antigen is undetermined. The same CDR3 can be traced to other DNA sequences in this sample.

Material: unstimulated CD4+ T cells sorted from spleen or lymph node cells, obtained before intestinal transplant. This clonotype originated in a human donor who received an intestinal transplant. This chain connects TRBV19 to TRBJ2-1, with a possible D match to TRBD2 (5 bases). This CDR3 is CASTPGGSYNEQFF. CDR3 sequence (DNA): TGTGCCAGTACCCCAGGCGGGTCCTACAATGAGCAGTTCTTC.